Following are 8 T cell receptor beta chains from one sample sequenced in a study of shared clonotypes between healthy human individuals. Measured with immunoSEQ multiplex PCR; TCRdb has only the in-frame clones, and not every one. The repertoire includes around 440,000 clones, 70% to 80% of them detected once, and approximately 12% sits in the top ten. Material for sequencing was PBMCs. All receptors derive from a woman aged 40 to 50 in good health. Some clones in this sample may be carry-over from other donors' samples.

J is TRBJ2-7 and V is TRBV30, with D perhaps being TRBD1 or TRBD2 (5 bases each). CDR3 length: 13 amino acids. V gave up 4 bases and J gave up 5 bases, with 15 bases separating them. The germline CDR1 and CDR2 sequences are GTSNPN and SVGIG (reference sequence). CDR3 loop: CAWKTRLGDEQYF. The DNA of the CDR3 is TGTGCCTGGAAGACCAGGCTGGGGGACGAGCAGTACTTC.

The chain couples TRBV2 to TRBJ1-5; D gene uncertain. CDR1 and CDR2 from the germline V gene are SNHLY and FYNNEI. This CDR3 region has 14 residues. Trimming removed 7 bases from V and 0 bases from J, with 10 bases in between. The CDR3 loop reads CASNIGYSNQPQHF. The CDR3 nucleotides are TGTGCCAGCAACATAGGATATAGCAATCAGCCCCAGCATTTT.

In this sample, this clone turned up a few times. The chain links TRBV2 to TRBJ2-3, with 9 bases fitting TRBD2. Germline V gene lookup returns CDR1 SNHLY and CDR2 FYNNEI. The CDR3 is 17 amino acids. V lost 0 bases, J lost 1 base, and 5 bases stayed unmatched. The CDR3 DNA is TGTGCCAGCAGTGAAGCGCGGCTAGCGGGACGCACAGATACGCAGTATTTT. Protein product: CASSEARLAGRTDTQYF.

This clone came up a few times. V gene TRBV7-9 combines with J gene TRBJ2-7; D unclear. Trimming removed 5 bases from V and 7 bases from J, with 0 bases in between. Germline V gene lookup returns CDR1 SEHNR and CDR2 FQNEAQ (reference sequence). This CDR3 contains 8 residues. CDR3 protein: CASSEQYF. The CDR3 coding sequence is TGTGCCAGCAGCGAGCAGTACTTC.

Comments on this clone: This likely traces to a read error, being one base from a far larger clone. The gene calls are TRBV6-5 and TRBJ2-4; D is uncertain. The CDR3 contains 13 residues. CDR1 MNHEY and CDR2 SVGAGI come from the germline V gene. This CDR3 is CAGSYSIKNIQYF. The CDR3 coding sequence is TGTGCCGGCAGTTATTCTATCAAAAACATTCAGTACTTC.

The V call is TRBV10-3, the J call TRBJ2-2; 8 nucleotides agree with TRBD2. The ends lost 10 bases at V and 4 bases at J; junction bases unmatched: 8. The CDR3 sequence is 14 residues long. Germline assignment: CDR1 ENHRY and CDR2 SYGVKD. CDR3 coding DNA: TGTGCCACCCTCACTAGCGGACCCACCGGGGAGCTGTTTTTT. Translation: CATLTSGPTGELFF.

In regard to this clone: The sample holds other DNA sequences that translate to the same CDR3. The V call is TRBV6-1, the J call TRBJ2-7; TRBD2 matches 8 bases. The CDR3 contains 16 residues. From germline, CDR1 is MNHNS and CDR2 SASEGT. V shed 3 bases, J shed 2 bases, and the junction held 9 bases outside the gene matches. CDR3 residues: CASSEGATSGTYEQYF. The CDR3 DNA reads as TGTGCCAGCAGTGAGGGGGCCACTAGCGGAACCTACGAGCAGTACTTC.

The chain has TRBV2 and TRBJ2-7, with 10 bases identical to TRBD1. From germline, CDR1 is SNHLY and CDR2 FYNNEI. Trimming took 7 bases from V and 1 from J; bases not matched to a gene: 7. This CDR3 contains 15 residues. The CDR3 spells CASTPDRGLSYEQYF. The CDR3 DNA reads TGTGCCAGCACTCCAGACAGGGGGCTATCCTACGAGCAGTACTTC.